Listed here is a single T cell receptor beta chain. Its specificity is unknown. Healthy bone marrow donors supplied every sample. The V gene's germline CDR1 is SGHNT and CDR2 YYREEE (reference sequence). V lost 6 bases and J 3 bases, leaving 15 bases between the germline ends. CDR3 length equals 14 residues. These data are taken from a study of cytomegalovirus exposure and HLA in healthy donors. General study points: An analysis was carried out at a later point. It showed that HLA-associated TCR beta chains were more clonally expanded than equally common non-associated chains. No immune exposure information besides CMV serostatus was available.

Amplification used 60 Vbeta primers and 13 Jbeta primers. Repertoires were generated with immunoSEQ multiplex PCR, while TCRdb's copy carries only in-frame clones and drops some. The sample holds about 98,000 clones, under 85% seen once. The chain couples TRBV5-4 to TRBJ1-2, with D perhaps TRBD1 (6 bases). Sequences were obtained from PBMCs. This receptor was taken from a man between 18 and 35 years old in good health and CMV-seropositive. The CDR3 DNA reads TGTGCCAGCACTCGAGGGACATTAGACTATGGCTACACCTTC. This gives the protein CASTRGTLDYGYTF.